Each of the 30 T cell receptor beta chains below was sequenced from the same sample in a study of blood T cell repertoires in COVID-19. Data came from immunoSEQ multiplex PCR; TCRdb stores just in-frame clones and leaves some out. The table has more than 200,000 clones, 80% seen once. The specimen sequenced was PBMCs or T cells enriched from blood (not recorded which). The receptors shown here come from a man aged 30-40 years with acute COVID-19.

The V and J genes are TRBV3-1 (or the pseudogene TRBV3-2) and TRBJ1-5; D gene ambiguous. The ends were cut back, 0 bases at V and 0 bases at J, with 21 bases in the middle. In germline, CDR1 is LGHDT, CDR2 YNNKEL (reference sequence). The CDR3 is 20 residues long. The CDR3 DNA follows: TGTGCCAGCAGCCAAGATTTAGGAGACGGGAGGTTGTATAGCAATCAGCCCCAGCATTTT. This sequence encodes CASSQDLGDGRLYSNQPQHF.

This chain links TRBV5-1 with TRBJ1-1; TRBD1 matches at 9 bases. The CDR3 length is 15 residues. Germline CDR1 and CDR2: SGHRS and YFSETQ. V lost 2 bases to trimming and J lost 1 base; unmatched junction nucleotides: 3. CDR3: CASSFLQGANTEAFF. The CDR3, as DNA: TGCGCCAGCAGCTTTTTACAGGGGGCGAACACTGAAGCTTTCTTT.

The chain combines TRBV2 with TRBJ1-3; possibly TRBD1 for D (6 bases). Germline assignment: CDR1 SNHLY and CDR2 FYNNEI. The CDR3 contains 14 residues. With 5 bases removed from V and 2 bases from J, the gap between germline ends came to 10 bases. CDR3 sequence: CASSSQGAGNTIYF. The CDR3 region has the DNA TGTGCCAGCAGTTCACAGGGAGCTGGAAACACCATATATTTT.

The chain carries TRBV18 and TRBJ2-1, with 10 bases that match TRBD1. The CDR3 is made up of 16 amino acids. Germline V CDR1 and CDR2: KGHSH, LQKENI. Trimming took 3 bases from V and 3 from J; bases not matched to a gene: 5. The CDR3 coding sequence is TGTGCCAGCTCACCCCAGACAGGGGGCGTCTACAATGAGCAGTTCTTC. Its protein is CASSPQTGGVYNEQFF. The entire variable domain, with the rest obtained from reference TRBV18 and TRBJ2-1, is as follows: NAGVMQNPRHLVRRRGQEARLRCSPMKGHSHVYWYRQLPEEGLKFMVYLQKENIIDESGMPKERFSAEFPKEGPSILRIQQVVRGDSAAYFCASSPQTGGVYNEQFFGPGTRLTVL.

The rearrangement uses TRBV14 and TRBJ2-4; TRBD1 agrees at 7 bases. The CDR3 runs to 16 residues. The germline V gene has CDR1 SGHDN and CDR2 FVKESK. Trimming took 6 bases from V and 0 from J; bases not matched to a gene: 8. The CDR3 DNA reads TGTGCCAGCAGTCCAACGACAGGGCTAGCCAAAAACATTCAGTACTTC. Translated, it gives CASSPTTGLAKNIQYF.

The V gene is TRBV5-4, the J gene TRBJ1-1; D remains ambiguous. The V end lost 1 base, the J end lost 5 bases, and 15 bases lay between the germline ends. Per germline, CDR1 SGHNT and CDR2 YYREEE (reference sequence). This CDR3 spans 15 amino acids. The CDR3 coding sequence is TGTGCCAGCAGCTTGATAATCGGGATAAAGACTGAAGCTTTCTTT. It encodes CASSLIIGIKTEAFF.

This clone appeared once. The chain uses TRBV11-1 and TRBJ1-1; D is perhaps TRBD1 (5 bases). CDR1 and CDR2 from the germline V gene are SGHAT and FQDESV (reference sequence). V gave up 7 bases and J gave up 4 bases, with 22 bases separating them. There are 16 residues in the CDR3. CDR3 loop: CASTLGAGRFGTEAFF. The CDR3 coding sequence is TGTGCCAGCACTTTAGGGGCAGGACGGTTCGGCACTGAAGCTTTCTTT.

The J gene is TRBJ2-2, the V gene TRBV7-3; the D gene is possibly TRBD2 (5 bases). The CDR3 is made up of 17 amino acids. Trimming pared 5 bases from V and 5 bases from J, leaving 21 bases between. Germline V gives CDR1 SGHTA, CDR2 FQGTGA. CDR3 sequence: CASSPKAAAGRTGELFF. CDR3 DNA: TGTGCCAGCAGCCCCAAGGCAGCGGCGGGTAGGACCGGGGAGCTGTTTTTT.

This clone was counted at least ten times. The identical CDR3 is also encoded by other nucleotide sequences in the sample. J is TRBJ2-3 and V is TRBV6-4; 11 bases match TRBD2. The germline gives CDR1 MRHNA, CDR2 SNTAGT. V was clipped by 0 bases and J by 4 bases; unmatched bases: 0. The CDR3 is 15 residues long. The CDR3 protein is CASSDSSGGADTQYF. The CDR3 bases are TGTGCCAGCAGTGACTCTAGCGGGGGGGCAGATACGCAGTATTTT.

The chain employs TRBV6-4 and TRBJ2-1; TRBD2 matches at 12 bases. This CDR3 is 16 amino acids long. CDR1 and CDR2 (germline): MRHNA, SNTAGT. The V gene end was trimmed by 5 bases and the J gene end by 5 bases; junction bases not matched to a gene: 7. CDR3 region: CASSQSSGGVNNEQFF. The CDR3, as DNA: TGTGCCAGCAGTCAATCTAGCGGGGGGGTCAACAATGAGCAGTTCTTC.

The chain carries TRBV20-1 and TRBJ1-4, with D possibly being TRBD1 (6 bases). CDR1 is DFQATT, CDR2 SNEGSKA, per germline (reference sequence). The CDR3 contains 14 residues. Trimming took 3 bases from V and 4 from J, leaving 12 bases between them. CDR3 loop: CSASNGQHNEKLFF. The DNA of the CDR3 is TGCAGTGCTAGTAATGGACAGCATAATGAAAAACTGTTTTTT.

This clone was counted only a few times. Other DNA sequences from this sample encode an identical CDR3 as well. The chain couples TRBV9 to TRBJ2-7; D unclear. Germline lookup yields CDR1 SGDLS and CDR2 YYNGEE. The CDR3 consists of 14 residues. V was pared by 0 bases and J by 0 bases, with 7 bases between. In DNA, the CDR3 is TGTGCCAGCAGCGTAGGAGACTCCTCCTACGAGCAGTACTTC. It yields the protein CASSVGDSSYEQYF.

The V and J genes are TRBV6-5 and TRBJ2-1; weak D call: TRBD2 (6 bases). The CDR3 extends over 15 amino acids. The germline gives CDR1 MNHEY, CDR2 SVGAGI. With 6 bases removed from V and 8 bases from J, the gap between germline ends came to 20 bases. CDR3 residues: CASSPNPGLRHEQFF. In DNA form, the CDR3 reads TGTGCCAGCAGCCCAAATCCGGGACTGAGGCATGAGCAGTTCTTC.

This sequence joins TRBV7-6 and TRBJ2-2, with D possibly TRBD1 on 6 matching bases. Per the germline V gene, CDR1 is SGHVS and CDR2 is FNYEAQ. The CDR3 loop spans 14 amino acids. The V and J ends lost 3 bases and 7 bases respectively, with 12 bases between them. Written as DNA, the CDR3 is TGTGCCAGCAGCTTTACAGGGTACGGCGGGGAGCTGTTTTTT. It is translated as CASSFTGYGGELFF.

This sequence joins TRBV7-3 and TRBJ2-3, with TRBD2 identical over 8 bases. This CDR3 has 16 amino acids. Looked up from germline, CDR1 is SGHTA and CDR2 is FQGTGA. J was trimmed by 6 bases and V by 5 bases; bases with no gene match: 13. CDR3 nucleotide sequence: TGTGCCAGCAGCGCGGGGGGCCCAAGCGGGGGTGATACGCAGTATTTT. This gives the protein CASSAGGPSGGDTQYF.

This chain uses TRBV28 with TRBJ1-1, with D possibly matching TRBD1 (5 bases). Between the trimmed V and J ends, which lost 7 bases and 1 base, there was a span of 13 bases. The CDR3 has 14 residues. CDR1 is MDHEN and CDR2 is SYDVKM in the germline V gene. The CDR3 reads CASTLTGSNTEAFF. The CDR3 nucleotides read TGTGCCAGCACTCTAACAGGTTCGAACACTGAAGCTTTCTTT.

The chain is built from TRBV27 and TRBJ2-7; unclear D gene. The length of the CDR3 is 10 residues. The germline V and J ends were trimmed by 8 bases and 3 bases, with 5 bases remaining between them. Germline V CDR1 and CDR2: MNHEY, SMNVEV (reference sequence). The chain's CDR3 is CASGLYEQYF. The CDR3 DNA follows: TGTGCCAGCGGGCTCTACGAGCAGTACTTC.

With regard to this clone: The same CDR3 is also encoded by other DNA sequences in this sample. J is TRBJ2-7 and V is TRBV7-9, with a weak D call TRBD1 (5 bases). Trimming took off 3 bases at V and 1 base at J, with 7 bases between the two ends. The germline gives CDR1 SEHNR, CDR2 FQNEAQ (reference sequence). The CDR3 is 13 residues long. CDR3 region: CASSFTGSYEQYF. CDR3 bases: TGTGCCAGCAGCTTTACAGGTTCCTACGAGCAGTACTTC.

The chain is built from TRBV2 and TRBJ1-4; D gene unclear. V lost 8 bases and J 8 bases, leaving 6 bases between the germline ends. This CDR3 has 10 amino acids. Germline CDR1 and CDR2: SNHLY and FYNNEI. The CDR3 sequence is CASGREKLFF. In DNA, the CDR3 is TGTGCCAGCGGCCGAGAAAAACTGTTTTTT.

The chain is built from TRBV28 and TRBJ2-7, with TRBD1 matching over 7 bases. The ends lost 6 bases at V and 0 bases at J; junction bases unmatched: 5. CDR3 size: 14 residues. CDR1 is MDHEN and CDR2 is SYDVKM in the germline V gene. For the CDR3, the DNA is TGTGCCAGCAGCGACAGGGTGTTCTCCTACGAGCAGTACTTC. This codes for CASSDRVFSYEQYF. Full variable domain (missing parts from reference TRBV28 and TRBJ2-7): DVKVTQSSRYLVKRTGEKVFLECVQDMDHENMFWYRQDPGLGLRLIYFSYDVKMKEKGDIPEGYSVSREKKERFSLILESASTNQTSMYLCASSDRVFSYEQYFGPGTRLTVT.

V and J are TRBV5-5 and TRBJ2-3; 7 nucleotides agree with TRBD2. The CDR3 sequence is 15 residues long. V lost 4 bases and J lost 1; bases outside the gene matches: 6. Germline loops: CDR1 SGHKS, CDR2 YYEKEE (reference sequence). The CDR3 sequence is CASSPGGFRTDTQYF. In DNA, the CDR3 is TGTGCCAGCAGCCCCGGGGGGTTTCGCACAGATACGCAGTATTTT.

This clone was seen more than once but under ten times. The rearrangement uses TRBV6-5 and TRBJ1-1, with 8 bases that match TRBD1. CDR3 size: 13 residues. CDR1 is MNHEY, CDR2 SVGAGI, per germline. J gave up 6 bases and V 6 bases, and 6 bases lay outside the gene matches. The CDR3 bases are TGTGCCAGCAGACAGACAGGGGATCCTGAAGCTTTCTTT. It codes for CASRQTGDPEAFF.

The rearrangement joins TRBV6-5 to TRBJ2-5; TRBD2 matches 8 bases. CDR1 MNHEY and CDR2 SVGAGI come from the germline V gene. Trimming at V came to 5 bases and at J to 2 bases, leaving 7 bases not matched to a gene. The CDR3 is made up of 15 amino acids. CDR3 loop: CASSRGGGSQETQYF. CDR3 DNA sequence: TGTGCCAGCAGTCGGGGGGGAGGGTCACAAGAGACCCAGTACTTC.

The chain uses TRBV29-1 and TRBJ1-4; D perhaps matches TRBD1 (5 bases). Per germline, CDR1 SQVTM and CDR2 ANQGSEA. Trimming left V 0 bases short and J 8 bases short, with 10 bases between. This CDR3 has 13 amino acids. In nucleotides, the CDR3 is TGCAGCGTTGAAGAAGCGGGGCGGGAAAAACTGTTTTTT. It yields the protein CSVEEAGREKLFF.

The genes are TRBV6-5 and TRBJ1-5; 7 bases align to TRBD1. This CDR3 spans 14 amino acids. The junction had 4 bases not matched to a gene; V was cut back by 5 bases and J by 3 bases. CDR1 MNHEY and CDR2 SVGAGI come from the germline V gene. CDR3 region: CASSLTGINQPQHF. The CDR3 DNA is TGTGCCAGCAGTCTGACAGGGATCAATCAGCCCCAGCATTTT.

This clone was counted only a few times. V is TRBV11-2 and J is TRBJ1-6; 9 nucleotides match TRBD1. The CDR3 consists of 15 residues. V lost 5 bases to trimming and J lost 7 bases; unmatched junction nucleotides: 6. CDR1 and CDR2 (germline): SGHAT, FQNNGV. As DNA, the CDR3 is TGTGCCAGCAGCGTCGGGACAGGGTACAATTCACCCCTCCACTTT. The encoded protein is CASSVGTGYNSPLHF.

This rearrangement joins TRBV19 to TRBJ1-1, with D unclear. CDR3 length: 13 amino acids. The germline V gene encodes CDR1 LNHDA and CDR2 SQIVND (reference sequence). The germline V and J ends were trimmed by 6 bases and 2 bases, with 10 bases remaining between them. DNA for the CDR3: TGTGCCAGTAGGGCATACTATAACACTGAAGCTTTCTTT. Translating gives CASRAYYNTEAFF.

This clone was counted a single time. This chain uses TRBV7-9 with TRBJ1-1; TRBD1 might be the D (5 bases). There are 13 residues in the CDR3. Between the trimmed V and J ends, which lost 3 bases and 7 bases, there was a span of 12 bases. CDR1 and CDR2 from the germline V gene are SEHNR and FQNEAQ (reference sequence). The CDR3 sequence: CASSLGQRLEAFF. DNA for the CDR3: TGTGCCAGCAGCTTGGGGCAGCGTCTTGAAGCTTTCTTT.

V gene TRBV4-1 combines with J gene TRBJ1-1, with unresolved D. Germline CDR1 reads MGHRA; CDR2 reads YSYEKL. This CDR3 is built from 13 residues. V lost 4 bases and J 7 bases, leaving 13 bases between the germline ends. The CDR3 protein is CASSPRGQLEAFF. CDR3 in DNA: TGCGCCAGCAGCCCCCGAGGGCAGCTTGAAGCTTTCTTT.

The V gene is TRBV19, the J gene TRBJ2-2; TRBD1 is a possible D gene (7 bases). There are 18 residues in the CDR3. Germline loops: CDR1 LNHDA, CDR2 SQIVND (reference sequence). Trimming shortened V by 5 bases and J by 3 bases, and 22 bases separated the two germline ends. In DNA, the CDR3 is TGTGCCAGTAGTCTCCAGGGGGGTCAGGGGGTACACACCGGGGAGCTGTTTTTT. Protein product: CASSLQGGQGVHTGELFF.